These 7 T cell receptor beta chains came from one sample sequenced in a study of T cell repertoires in cytomegalovirus infection. TCRdb ran MiXCR on the reads and lists one entry per CDR3 protein. This sample has about 400,000 distinct CDR3 sequences, with 15% to 20% found just once. The sample consisted of PBMCs. Source of these receptors: a human donor in good health (CMV status not recorded). Some clones in this sample may be carry-over from other donors' samples.

The chain employs TRBV6-2 or TRBV6-3 and TRBJ1-1, with D unclear. The CDR3 is 14 residues long. CDR1 is MNHEY and CDR2 is SVGEGT in the germline V gene. Trimming left V 6 bases short and J 7 bases short, with 18 bases between. CDR3: CASSRPPWFDEAFF. CDR3 nucleotide sequence: TGTGCCAGCAGCAGACCCCCCTGGTTTGATGAAGCTTTCTTT.

This clonotype was seen a few times. The V gene is TRBV2, the J gene TRBJ1-2; D ambiguous. This CDR3 is built from 11 residues. V was trimmed by 7 bases and J by 5 bases, leaving 8 bases between them. Germline-derived CDR1 and CDR2 are SNHLY and FYNNEI. The CDR3 DNA reads as TGTGCCAGCACCTCCAGTTATGGCTACACCTTC. Translating gives CASTSSYGYTF.

This clonotype occurred a few times. This chain uses TRBV19 with TRBJ2-3; D remains unclear. CDR1 LNHDA and CDR2 SQIVND come from the germline V gene (reference sequence). The CDR3 is 12 residues long. Trimming took 5 bases from V and 4 from J, leaving 7 bases between them. The CDR3 region is CASSLQPDTQYF. CDR3 DNA: TGTGCCAGTAGTCTTCAACCAGATACGCAGTATTTT.

This clonotype has at least ten counts. The V and J genes are TRBV7-7 and TRBJ1-1; D gene ambiguous. The CDR3 has 15 amino acids. The germline V gene encodes CDR1 SSHAT and CDR2 FNYEAQ (reference sequence). V was clipped by 1 base and J by 2 bases, with 11 bases between them. The CDR3 DNA follows: TGTGCCAGCAGCTTAGTTCAGATAATCAACACTGAAGCTTTCTTT. Protein product: CASSLVQIINTEAFF.

The table lists this clonotype with many counts. This sequence joins TRBV28 and TRBJ2-7; 11 bases are a match to TRBD2. V gave up 5 bases and J gave up 4 bases; unmatched junction bases: 7. This CDR3 comprises 15 residues. The germline CDR1 and CDR2 sequences are MDHEN and SYDVKM. The CDR3 DNA follows: TGTGCCAGCAGTCTCACTAGCGGGGGAATTTACGAGCAGTACTTC. This gives the protein CASSLTSGGIYEQYF.

There are many counts of this clonotype. This chain connects TRBV11-3 to TRBJ2-7; a weak D match, TRBD2 (6 bases). Germline assignment: CDR1 SGHNT and CDR2 YENEEA. This CDR3 has 13 residues. V lost 0 bases to trimming and J lost 5 bases, with 8 bases between them. The CDR3 region is CASSLEGEDEQYF. The CDR3, as DNA: TGTGCCAGCAGCTTAGAAGGGGAGGACGAGCAGTACTTC.

The chain recombines TRBV2 with TRBJ1-1; D unresolved. The CDR3 covers 14 residues. V was trimmed by 3 bases and J by 3 bases, leaving 11 bases between them. In germline, CDR1 is SNHLY, CDR2 FYNNEI. The CDR3: CASSDRGGDTEAFF. In nucleotides, the CDR3 is TGTGCCAGCAGTGACCGTGGTGGGGACACTGAAGCTTTCTTT.